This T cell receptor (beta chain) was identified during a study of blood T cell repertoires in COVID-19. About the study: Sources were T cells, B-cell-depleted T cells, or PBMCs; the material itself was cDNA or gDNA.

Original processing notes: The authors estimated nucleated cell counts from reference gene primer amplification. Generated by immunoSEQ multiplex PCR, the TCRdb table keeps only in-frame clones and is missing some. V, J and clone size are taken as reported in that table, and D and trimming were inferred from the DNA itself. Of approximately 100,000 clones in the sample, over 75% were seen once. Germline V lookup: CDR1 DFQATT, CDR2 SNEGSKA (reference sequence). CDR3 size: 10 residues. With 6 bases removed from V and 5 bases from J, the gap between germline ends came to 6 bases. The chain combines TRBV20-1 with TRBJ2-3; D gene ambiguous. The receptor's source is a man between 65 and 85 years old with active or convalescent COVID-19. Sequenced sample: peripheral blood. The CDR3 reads CSALIDTQYF. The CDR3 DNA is TGCAGTGCCCTTATAGATACGCAGTATTTT.